A single sample gave rise to the 15 T cell receptor beta chains below, sequenced in a study. Via MiXCR, TCRdb re-called the 5' RACE reads, giving one row per CDR3 protein. The sample holds tens of thousands of distinct CDR3 sequences; about 20% are singletons and the top ten take 2.5% to 3.5%. Sequenced material: memory CD4+ T cells sorted from a lymph node. As to subset: memory CD4+ T cells, CD4+CD45RO+CD25-. The source of these receptors is a female donor with breast cancer.

The sample holds many counts of this clonotype. The chain uses TRBV20-1 and TRBJ1-1; possible D gene TRBD1, 5 bases. Germline V gene sequence: CDR1 DFQATT, CDR2 SNEGSKA (reference sequence). This CDR3 contains 13 residues. V lost 2 bases and J lost 3, with 10 bases in between. DNA for the CDR3: TGCAGTGCTAGACCGGGGACGGACACTGAAGCTTTCTTT. This translates into CSARPGTDTEAFF.

This clonotype was seen more than once but under ten times. The V gene is TRBV20-1, the J gene TRBJ2-1, with 10 bases matching TRBD2. V was pared by 6 bases and J by 3 bases, with 5 bases of the junction left unmatched. Germline V gives CDR1 DFQATT, CDR2 SNEGSKA (reference sequence). The CDR3 spans 14 residues. CDR3 sequence reads: CSARTSGFYNEQFF. The DNA of the CDR3 is TGCAGTGCAAGGACTAGCGGATTCTACAATGAGCAGTTCTTC.

This sequence joins TRBV12-3 or TRBV12-4 and TRBJ2-7, with a possible D match to TRBD1 (5 bases). The CDR3 totals 16 residues. With 7 bases removed from V and 6 bases from J, the gap between germline ends came to 25 bases. The CDR3: CASTSSYRVGVSEQYF. CDR3 in DNA: TGTGCCAGCACCTCATCCTACCGGGTAGGGGTAAGCGAGCAGTACTTC.

The chain recombines TRBV18 with TRBJ2-1; D possibly corresponds to TRBD1 (6 bases). Germline values: CDR1 KGHSH, CDR2 LQKENI. The CDR3 has 16 residues. Trimming left V 3 bases short and J 2 bases short, with 14 bases between. The CDR3 sequence is CASSPRSQGTYNEQFF. CDR3 nucleotides: TGTGCCAGCTCACCGAGGTCACAGGGCACCTACAATGAGCAGTTCTTC.

V and J are TRBV2 and TRBJ1-5; 8 bases match TRBD1. The germline V gene encodes CDR1 SNHLY and CDR2 FYNNEI. The CDR3 loop spans 15 amino acids. The V and J ends lost 6 bases and 5 bases, in that order; junction bases with no gene match: 9. CDR3 loop: CASSTGTGGDQPQHF. Written as DNA, the CDR3 is TGTGCCAGCAGCACGGGGACAGGAGGGGATCAGCCCCAGCATTTT.

The rearrangement links TRBV6-2 or TRBV6-3 to TRBJ2-2; TRBD1 is a possible D gene (5 bases). The CDR3 has 14 amino acids. In germline, CDR1 is MNHEY, CDR2 SVGEGT. The V and J ends lost 6 bases and 2 bases respectively, with 10 bases between them. CDR3 bases: TGTGCCAGCAGCCCGGACACAAACACCGGGGAGCTGTTTTTT. The encoded protein is CASSPDTNTGELFF.

The V and J genes are TRBV28 and TRBJ1-5; a weak D match, TRBD1 (5 bases). The CDR3 is made up of 14 amino acids. From germline, CDR1 is MDHEN and CDR2 SYDVKM. V lost 3 bases and J 5 bases, leaving 11 bases between the germline ends. Here the CDR3 reads CASSLGTGDQPQHF. DNA of the CDR3: TGTGCCAGCAGTTTGGGGACGGGGGATCAGCCCCAGCATTTT.

This clonotype came up a few times. The chain employs TRBV5-1 and TRBJ1-1; the D gene is possibly TRBD1 (6 bases). V gave up 2 bases and J gave up 5 bases, with 16 bases separating them. From germline, CDR1 is SGHRS and CDR2 YFSETQ. The CDR3 runs 15 residues. Here the CDR3 reads CASSFVAGGNTEAFF. CDR3 nucleotide sequence: TGCGCCAGCAGCTTTGTCGCGGGGGGCAATACTGAAGCTTTCTTT.

This chain's CDR3 is CASSPGTSGVVTQYF. DNA of the CDR3: TGTGCCAGCAGTCCCGGGACTAGCGGTGTGGTTACGCAGTATTTT. This rearrangement joins TRBV7-3 to TRBJ2-3; 11 bases align to TRBD2. CDR1 SGHTA and CDR2 FQGTGA come from the germline V gene. This CDR3 comprises 15 residues. V gave up 6 bases and J gave up 8 bases; unmatched junction bases: 10.

The J gene is TRBJ1-3, the V gene TRBV5-6; D uncertain. The germline V and J ends were trimmed by 7 bases and 2 bases, with 16 bases remaining between them. CDR1 and CDR2 from the germline V gene are SGHDT and YYEEEE. This CDR3 is built from 15 residues. DNA for the CDR3: TGTGCCAGCTTACTCAATGGGGATCCTGGAAACACCATATATTTT. Residues: CASLLNGDPGNTIYF.

The rearrangement uses TRBV7-9 and TRBJ2-2; D is perhaps TRBD1 (7 bases). The length of the CDR3 is 15 residues. The V and J ends lost 6 bases and 4 bases respectively, with 15 bases between them. The germline CDR1 and CDR2 sequences are SEHNR and FQNEAQ (reference sequence). The CDR3: CASRGGQAGTGELFF. The CDR3 DNA follows: TGTGCCAGCAGGGGAGGACAGGCCGGCACCGGGGAGCTGTTTTTT.

As for this clonotype: Since a much larger clone is just one base distant, this may be a read error. This chain links TRBV6-1 with TRBJ1-1; possible D gene TRBD1, 6 bases. The CDR3 spans 13 residues. Germline values: CDR1 MNHNS, CDR2 SASEGT. This CDR3 reads CAGRQELNTEAFF. The CDR3 DNA is TGTGCCGGCAGACAGGAATTAAACACTGAAGCTTTCTTT.

This clonotype appeared a few times. CDR3 sequence: CASSLLVSNEQFF. The CDR3 DNA sequence: TGCGCCAGCAGCTTGTTAGTATCCAATGAGCAGTTCTTC. V is TRBV5-1 and J is TRBJ2-1; D unresolved. Trimming stripped 1 base from V and 6 bases from J, with 8 bases between. The CDR3 consists of 13 residues. The germline V gene has CDR1 SGHRS and CDR2 YFSETQ.

A word on this clonotype: A much larger clonotype is one base distant, so this may be a read error. The missing conserved phenylalanine or tryptophan at the end of this CDR3 makes a read error likely. The rearrangement links TRBV10-3 to TRBJ2-3, with TRBD2 as a possible D gene (5 bases). Germline CDR1 ENHRY, CDR2 SYGVKD. Trimming took 6 bases from V and 3 from J, leaving 13 bases between them. The length of the CDR3 is 14 residues. CDR3 sequence reads: CAISDGTRTDTQYS. CDR3 coding DNA: TGTGCCATCAGCGACGGTACTAGGACAGATACGCAGTATTCT.

This clonotype was seen at least ten times. The V call is TRBV6-5, the J call TRBJ1-2; D gene uncertain. Germline CDR1 and CDR2: MNHEY and SVGAGI. The V gene lost 5 bases and the J gene lost 8 bases, with 18 bases spanning the gap. This CDR3 contains 14 residues. The CDR3 loop is CASSPSPGLGGYTF. The CDR3 DNA sequence: TGTGCCAGCAGTCCCTCCCCAGGCTTGGGGGGCTACACCTTC.